This paragraph covers one T cell receptor beta chain sequence. The data were produced by immunoSEQ multiplex PCR, yet TCRdb's version contains in-frame clones alone and is incomplete. This sample has about 530,000 clones, with roughly 95% found just once. These data come from a study of shared clonotypes between healthy human individuals. Per germline, CDR1 SGHRS and CDR2 YFSETQ. The CDR3 totals 15 residues. Trimming pared 4 bases from V and 6 bases from J, leaving 19 bases between. The V call is TRBV5-1, the J call TRBJ1-1, with D unresolved. Sequencing was performed on naive CD4+ T cells sorted from blood. The subset is: CD45RA+ positively selected. This receptor was taken from a young woman in good health. DNA for the CDR3: TGCGCCAGCAGCCCCGTGTCCGGATCCTCCCCTGAAGCTTTCTTT. This encodes CASSPVSGSSPEAFF. Combining the CDR3 with reference TRBV5-1 and TRBJ1-1 gives the whole variable domain KAGVTQTPRYLIKTRGQQVTLSCSPISGHRSVSWYQQTPGQGLQFLFEYFSETQRNKGNFPGRFSGRQFSNSRSEMNVSTLELGDSALYLCASSPVSGSSPEAFFGQGTRLTVV.